These T cell receptor beta chains were read from a single sample in a study of blood T cells in healthy people across ages. TCRdb re-derived calls from the 5' RACE reads in MiXCR, one entry per CDR3 protein. Of around 1,900,000 distinct CDR3 sequences listed, more than 35% were seen once; the top ten hold roughly 24%. The specimen sequenced was blood. These receptors came from a human donor in good health. The CDR3 runs from the conserved cysteine through the conserved F or W. Each record gives: J gene, D gene, V gene, clone size, CDR3 protein, CDR3 DNA. D genes are given only for firm matches. Part of the rows lack a size; the others show once, few, many or a class for expanded clones.

J gene: TRBJ2-7; D gene: -; V gene: TRBV5-1; clone size: -; CDR3 protein: CASSFSGGAETEQYF; CDR3 DNA: TGCGCCAGCAGCTTCTCGGGCGGGGCCGAGACCGAGCAGTACTTC
J gene: TRBJ1-2; D gene: TRBD1; V gene: TRBV7-2; clone size: -; CDR3 protein: CASSRGQGRNYGHTF; CDR3 DNA: TGTGCCAGCAGCAGAGGACAGGGTCGTAACTATGGCCACACCTTC
J gene: TRBJ2-2; D gene: -; V gene: TRBV9; clone size: few; CDR3 protein: CASTIHISNTGELFF; CDR3 DNA: TGTGCCAGCACCATTCACATTTCGAACACCGGGGAGCTGTTTTTT
J gene: TRBJ2-5; D gene: TRBD1; V gene: TRBV4-1; clone size: many; CDR3 protein: CASSQGQGAGTQYF; CDR3 DNA: TGCGCCAGCAGCCAAGGGCAGGGGGCTGGGACCCAGTACTTC
J gene: TRBJ2-7; D gene: TRBD1; V gene: TRBV7-9; clone size: -; CDR3 protein: CASSSRDRGEQYF; CDR3 DNA: TGTGCCAGCAGCTCCCGGGACAGGGGCGAGCAGTACTTC
J gene: TRBJ2-1; D gene: TRBD1; V gene: TRBV24-1; clone size: once; CDR3 protein: CATSEPGQGIRDEQFF; CDR3 DNA: TGTGCCACCAGTGAACCGGGACAGGGAATTAGAGATGAGCAGTTCTTC
J gene: TRBJ1-6; D gene: TRBD1; V gene: TRBV19; clone size: -; CDR3 protein: CASSIQGGSSPLHF; CDR3 DNA: TGTGCCAGTAGTATACAAGGGGGCAGTTCACCCCTCCACTTT
J gene: TRBJ2-4; D gene: -; V gene: TRBV2; clone size: -; CDR3 protein: CASKETLAKNIQYF; CDR3 DNA: TGTGCCAGCAAAGAAACCCTAGCCAAAAACATTCAGTACTTC
J gene: TRBJ2-1; D gene: TRBD2; V gene: TRBV29-1; clone size: -; CDR3 protein: CSVRSSGGSQGFF; CDR3 DNA: TGCAGCGTTCGGTCTAGCGGGGGGAGCCAGGGGTTCTTC
J gene: TRBJ2-1; D gene: -; V gene: TRBV12-3/TRBV12-4; clone size: -; CDR3 protein: CASSPLLGEGVEQFF; CDR3 DNA: TGTGCCAGCAGCCCCCTTTTGGGGGAAGGTGTTGAGCAGTTCTTC
J gene: TRBJ1-2; D gene: -; V gene: TRBV29-1; clone size: -; CDR3 protein: CSVEATGANYDYTF; CDR3 DNA: TGCAGCGTTGAAGCCACTGGGGCTAACTATGACTACACCTTC
J gene: TRBJ2-1; D gene: TRBD2; V gene: TRBV10-3; clone size: -; CDR3 protein: CAISESGGAYHEQFF; CDR3 DNA: TGTGCCATCAGTGAAAGCGGGGGGGCTTACCATGAGCAGTTCTTC
J gene: TRBJ2-3; D gene: TRBD2; V gene: TRBV12-3/TRBV12-4; clone size: -; CDR3 protein: CASSLAGGLGADTQYF; CDR3 DNA: TGTGCCAGCAGCCTAGCGGGGGGGCTTGGCGCAGATACGCAGTATTTT
J gene: TRBJ1-1; D gene: TRBD1; V gene: TRBV12-3/TRBV12-4; clone size: -; CDR3 protein: CASSLRGGGPEAFF; CDR3 DNA: TGTGCCAGCAGTTTAAGAGGGGGCGGACCTGAAGCTTTCTTT
J gene: TRBJ2-7; D gene: -; V gene: TRBV11-3; clone size: -; CDR3 protein: CASSLENSPLAYEQYF; CDR3 DNA: TGTGCCAGCAGCTTAGAGAATAGCCCGCTTGCCTACGAGCAGTACTTC
J gene: TRBJ1-2; D gene: TRBD1; V gene: TRBV15; clone size: -; CDR3 protein: CATSRGAGGLYGYTF; CDR3 DNA: TGTGCCACCAGCAGAGGGGCAGGGGGCCTCTATGGCTACACCTTC
J gene: TRBJ1-3; D gene: TRBD1; V gene: TRBV5-1; clone size: -; CDR3 protein: CASSQGGSSGNTIYF; CDR3 DNA: TGCGCCAGCAGCCAGGGGGGTTCCTCTGGAAACACCATATATTTT
J gene: TRBJ2-7; D gene: -; V gene: TRBV12-3/TRBV12-4; clone size: few; CDR3 protein: CASSLSYPQYEQYF; CDR3 DNA: TGTGCCAGCAGTTTAAGTTACCCACAGTACGAGCAGTACTTC
J gene: TRBJ1-2; D gene: TRBD1; V gene: TRBV29-1; clone size: few; CDR3 protein: CSVETGVRGYTF; CDR3 DNA: TGCAGCGTCGAAACAGGGGTTCGTGGCTACACCTTC
J gene: TRBJ1-2; D gene: TRBD1; V gene: TRBV10-3; clone size: few; CDR3 protein: CAIGTGNDYTF; CDR3 DNA: TGTGCCATAGGGACAGGGAATGATTACACCTTC
J gene: TRBJ2-3; D gene: -; V gene: TRBV6-1; clone size: -; CDR3 protein: CASSEELARATSTDTQYF; CDR3 DNA: TGTGCCAGCAGTGAAGAACTGGCCAGAGCTACCTCCACAGATACGCAGTATTTT
J gene: TRBJ1-2; D gene: -; V gene: TRBV7-2; clone size: few; CDR3 protein: CASSSPADYGYTF; CDR3 DNA: TGTGCCAGCAGCTCCCCCGCGGACTATGGCTACACCTTC
J gene: TRBJ1-2; D gene: TRBD1; V gene: TRBV20-1; clone size: few; CDR3 protein: CSARRGGNYGYTF; CDR3 DNA: TGCAGTGCTCGCAGGGGGGGGAACTATGGCTACACCTTC
J gene: TRBJ2-7; D gene: TRBD2; V gene: TRBV3-1; clone size: -; CDR3 protein: CASSPRRYSGGYEQYF; CDR3 DNA: TGTGCCAGCAGCCCCCGTCGGTATAGCGGGGGATACGAGCAGTACTTC
J gene: TRBJ2-5; D gene: TRBD1; V gene: TRBV9; clone size: -; CDR3 protein: CASSAWDSQETQYF; CDR3 DNA: TGTGCCAGCAGCGCCTGGGACAGCCAAGAGACCCAGTACTTC
J gene: TRBJ2-3; D gene: -; V gene: TRBV29-1; clone size: few; CDR3 protein: CSVKPAVPSTDTQYF; CDR3 DNA: TGCAGCGTTAAGCCGGCGGTTCCTAGCACAGATACGCAGTATTTT
J gene: TRBJ2-5; D gene: -; V gene: TRBV4-2; clone size: -; CDR3 protein: CASSPHPGETQYF; CDR3 DNA: TGTGCCAGCAGCCCCCACCCGGGGGAGACCCAGTACTTC
J gene: TRBJ1-2; D gene: -; V gene: TRBV4-3; clone size: few; CDR3 protein: CASSQDPGRSYGYTF; CDR3 DNA: TGCGCCAGCAGCCAAGATCCCGGGCGGAGCTATGGCTACACCTTC
J gene: TRBJ2-5; D gene: -; V gene: TRBV20-1; clone size: few; CDR3 protein: CSARDLGVSMETQYF; CDR3 DNA: TGCAGTGCTAGAGATCTGGGCGTCAGCATGGAGACCCAGTACTTC
J gene: TRBJ1-2; D gene: -; V gene: TRBV29-1; clone size: few; CDR3 protein: CSAGTSNYGYTF; CDR3 DNA: TGCAGCGCTGGGACTTCCAACTATGGCTACACCTTC
J gene: TRBJ1-2; D gene: -; V gene: TRBV4-2; clone size: -; CDR3 protein: CASSRAGGGERNGYTF; CDR3 DNA: TGTGCCAGCAGCCGCGCCGGAGGGGGAGAAAGAAATGGCTACACCTTC
J gene: TRBJ2-3; D gene: TRBD2; V gene: TRBV7-2; clone size: once; CDR3 protein: CASSFLRGGVADTQYF; CDR3 DNA: TGTGCCAGCAGCTTCCTCCGGGGGGGGGTCGCAGATACGCAGTATTTT
J gene: TRBJ1-1; D gene: -; V gene: TRBV7-6; clone size: few; CDR3 protein: CASSLEPLESAAEAFF; CDR3 DNA: TGTGCCAGCAGCCTTGAACCGTTGGAGAGCGCCGCGGAAGCTTTCTTT
J gene: TRBJ2-1; D gene: TRBD1; V gene: TRBV5-1; clone size: few; CDR3 protein: CASSLGQGPIEQFF; CDR3 DNA: TGCGCCAGCAGTCTGGGACAGGGGCCCATTGAGCAGTTCTTC
J gene: TRBJ1-2; D gene: TRBD1; V gene: TRBV9; clone size: -; CDR3 protein: CASSSGTDLNYGYTF; CDR3 DNA: TGTGCCAGCAGCTCCGGGACAGACCTTAACTATGGCTACACCTTC
J gene: TRBJ2-1; D gene: -; V gene: TRBV6-2/TRBV6-3; clone size: -; CDR3 protein: CASSNLGSAHNEQFF; CDR3 DNA: TGTGCCAGCAGTAATCTGGGGAGCGCCCACAATGAGCAGTTCTTC